Given below is one T cell receptor (beta chain) in context. What it binds is unknown. This record belongs to a study of vaccination effects on CD4 cells after COVID-19. About the study: Either the BNT162b2 or mRNA-1273 vaccine was given to participants in two doses. Overall study findings and caveats: Relatively few convalescent patients took part in the study, which had no early post-infection timepoints. Infection- and vaccine-induced clones contracted markedly late after vaccination.

Profiling relied on immunoSEQ multiplex PCR, and the TCRdb table lists in-frame clones only, not all of them. The table includes 60,000 to 65,000 clones, 75% detected once. The CDR3 contains 15 residues. Germline lookup yields CDR1 MNHEY and CDR2 SMNVEV (reference sequence). The V end lost 4 bases, the J end lost 6 bases, and 16 bases lay between the germline ends. Before any sequencing was done, the ViraFEST assay used viral peptide pools to expand antigen-specific CD4+ T cells. Investigators separated out CD4+ T cells once approximately 11 days of culture had passed. Among the vaccine recipients, none had a prior SARS-CoV-2 infection, and nucleocapsid antibodies were negative. After approximately 2 million PBMC were placed in each well, they were cultured with about 10 IU/ml IL-2 and around 10 ug/ml peptides.

The rearrangement links TRBV27 to TRBJ2-4; either TRBD1 or TRBD2 may fit D (6 bases each). The receptor was isolated from a human donor who received a COVID-19 vaccine. The sample in question was CD4+ T cells from PBMCs cultured with HCoV-OC43 spike peptides, obtained before COVID-19 vaccination. Subset given: HCoV-OC43 spike overlapping peptide pool stimulation. CDR3 region: CASSSPGAARNIQYF. The CDR3 DNA reads as TGTGCCAGCAGTTCACCGGGGGCGGCCCGAAACATTCAGTACTTC.